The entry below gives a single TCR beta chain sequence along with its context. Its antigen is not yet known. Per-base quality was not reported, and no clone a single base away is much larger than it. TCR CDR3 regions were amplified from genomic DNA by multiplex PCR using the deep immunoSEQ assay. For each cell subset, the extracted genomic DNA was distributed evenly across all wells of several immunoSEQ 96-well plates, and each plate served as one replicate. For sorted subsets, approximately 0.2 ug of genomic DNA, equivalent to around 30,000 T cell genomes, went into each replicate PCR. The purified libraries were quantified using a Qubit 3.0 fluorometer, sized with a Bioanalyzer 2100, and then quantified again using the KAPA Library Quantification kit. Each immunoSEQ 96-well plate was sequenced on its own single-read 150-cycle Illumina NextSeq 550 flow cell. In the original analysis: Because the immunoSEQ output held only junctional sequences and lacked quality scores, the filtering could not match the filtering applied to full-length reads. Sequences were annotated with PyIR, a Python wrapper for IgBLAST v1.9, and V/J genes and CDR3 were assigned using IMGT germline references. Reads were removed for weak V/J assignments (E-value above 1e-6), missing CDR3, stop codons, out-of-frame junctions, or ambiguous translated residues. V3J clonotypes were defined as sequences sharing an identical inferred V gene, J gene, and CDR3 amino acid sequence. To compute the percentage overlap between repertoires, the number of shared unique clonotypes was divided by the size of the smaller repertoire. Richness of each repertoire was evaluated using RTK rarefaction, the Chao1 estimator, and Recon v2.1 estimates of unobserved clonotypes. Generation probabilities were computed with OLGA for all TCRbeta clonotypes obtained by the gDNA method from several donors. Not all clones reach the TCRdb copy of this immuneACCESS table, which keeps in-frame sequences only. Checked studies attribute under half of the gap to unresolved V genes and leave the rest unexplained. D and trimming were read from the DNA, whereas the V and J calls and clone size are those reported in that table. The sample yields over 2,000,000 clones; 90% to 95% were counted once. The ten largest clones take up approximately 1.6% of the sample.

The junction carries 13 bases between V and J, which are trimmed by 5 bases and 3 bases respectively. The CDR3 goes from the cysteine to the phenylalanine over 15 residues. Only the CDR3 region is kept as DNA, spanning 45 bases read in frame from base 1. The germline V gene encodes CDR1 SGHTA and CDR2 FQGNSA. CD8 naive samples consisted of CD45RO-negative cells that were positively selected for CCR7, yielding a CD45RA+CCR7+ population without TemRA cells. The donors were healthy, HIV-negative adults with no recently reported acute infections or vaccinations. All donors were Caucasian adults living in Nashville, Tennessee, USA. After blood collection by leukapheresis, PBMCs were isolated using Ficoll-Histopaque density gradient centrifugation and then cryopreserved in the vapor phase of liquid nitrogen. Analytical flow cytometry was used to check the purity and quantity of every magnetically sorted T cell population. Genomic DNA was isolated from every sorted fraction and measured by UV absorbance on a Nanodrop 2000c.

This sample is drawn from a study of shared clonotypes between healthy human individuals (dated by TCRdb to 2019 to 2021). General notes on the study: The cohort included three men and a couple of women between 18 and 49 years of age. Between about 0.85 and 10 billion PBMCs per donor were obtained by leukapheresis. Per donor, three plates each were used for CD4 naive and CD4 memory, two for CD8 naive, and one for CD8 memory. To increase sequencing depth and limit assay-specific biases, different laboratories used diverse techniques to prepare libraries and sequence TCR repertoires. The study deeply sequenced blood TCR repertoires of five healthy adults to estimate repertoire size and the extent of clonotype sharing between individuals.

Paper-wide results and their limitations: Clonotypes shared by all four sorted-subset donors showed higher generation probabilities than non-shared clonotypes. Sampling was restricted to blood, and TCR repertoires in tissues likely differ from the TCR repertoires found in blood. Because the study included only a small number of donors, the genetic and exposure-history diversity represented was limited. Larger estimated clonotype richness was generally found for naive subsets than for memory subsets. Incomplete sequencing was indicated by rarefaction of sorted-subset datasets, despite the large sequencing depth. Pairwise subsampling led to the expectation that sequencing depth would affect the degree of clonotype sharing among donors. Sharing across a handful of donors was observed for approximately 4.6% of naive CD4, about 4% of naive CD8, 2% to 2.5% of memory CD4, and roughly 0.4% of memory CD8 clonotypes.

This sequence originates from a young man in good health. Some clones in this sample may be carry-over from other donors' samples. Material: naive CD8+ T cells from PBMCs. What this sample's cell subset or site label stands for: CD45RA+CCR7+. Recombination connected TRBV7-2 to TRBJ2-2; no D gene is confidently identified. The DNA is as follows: TGTGCCAGCAGCCAAGGCGTAGGTTACACCGGGGAGCTGTTTTTT. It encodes CASSQGVGYTGELFF.